This TCR beta chain was recorded in a study of control samples from healthy donors and cancer patients. Clones were read by immunoSEQ multiplex PCR, and TCRdb kept only the in-frame ones, dropping some. The data contain under 450,000 clones, 80% to 95% of them singletons. Germline assignment: CDR1 ENHRY and CDR2 SYGVKD. The CDR3 loop spans 19 amino acids. The V end was cut by 4 bases, the J end by 8 bases, with 30 bases between. The TCR comes from a man in his forties with head and neck cancer. The sample comprised PBMCs. The chain combines TRBV10-3 with TRBJ2-1; perhaps TRBD2 as D (6 bases). Here the CDR3 reads CAISVSRPGATRRGDEQFF. The CDR3 coding sequence is TGTGCCATCAGTGTAAGTCGTCCGGGAGCCACAAGGCGAGGGGATGAGCAGTTCTTC.